This is a list of T cell receptor beta chains from one sample in a study of low-dose radiotherapy and immunotherapy resistance in tumors. MiXCR, run by TCRdb on the reads, gives a single entry per CDR3 protein. In the table there are around 80,000 distinct CDR3 sequences, 15% to 20% of which are singletons. The specimen comprised PBMCs, sampled after low-dose radiotherapy plus immunotherapy. The receptors stem from a male donor with prostate cancer. Each CDR3 is given with its conserved first and last residue. Each record gives: CDR3 length, V gene, D gene, clone size, J gene, CDR3 protein, CDR3 DNA. A D gene is named only where the DNA matches it firmly. The size field is filled for only some rows; it gives once, few, many or a size class.

>15|TRBV19|NA|many|TRBJ2-1
CASSNRGGTRRVKFF
TGTGCCAGTAGTAACCGGGGTGGGACCCGGAGGGTTAAGTTCTTC
>14|TRBV20-1|TRBD2|many|TRBJ2-7
CSARLAGGAYEQYF
TGCAGTGCTAGACTTGCGGGAGGAGCCTACGAGCAGTACTTC
>18|TRBV6-5|NA|many|TRBJ2-6
CASSFRGAGNSGANVLTF
TGTGCCAGCAGTTTCCGGGGGGCTGGCAACTCTGGGGCCAACGTCCTGACTTTC
>14|TRBV29-1|TRBD2|many|TRBJ2-1
CSGGGLAGVSVEFF
TGCAGCGGGGGAGGACTAGCGGGAGTCTCCGTGGAGTTCTTC
>15|TRBV11-2|NA|many|TRBJ2-2
CASSLVGGFAGELFF
TGTGCCAGCAGCTTAGTCGGCGGGTTCGCCGGGGAGCTGTTTTTT
>14|TRBV19|NA|NA|TRBJ1-3
CASSVQFSGNTIYF
TGTGCCAGTAGTGTACAGTTCTCTGGAAACACCATATATTTT
>15|TRBV20-1|TRBD2|NA|TRBJ2-1
CSARATSGGGDEQFF
TGCAGTGCTAGGGCGACTAGCGGGGGCGGGGATGAGCAGTTCTTC
>14|TRBV4-2|NA|many|TRBJ1-1
CASSQDHRGTEAFF
TGTGCCAGCAGCCAAGATCACCGCGGGACTGAAGCTTTCTTT
>13|TRBV2|NA|many|TRBJ2-7
CASSEGGSYEQYF
TGTGCCAGCAGCGAGGGAGGCTCCTACGAGCAGTACTTC
>14|TRBV10-3|TRBD1|many|TRBJ1-2
CAISSGQGDYGYTF
TGTGCCATCAGCTCGGGCCAGGGGGACTATGGCTACACCTTC
>12|TRBV7-2|TRBD1|many|TRBJ1-1
CASSLEQGGAFF
TGTGCCAGCAGCTTAGAGCAGGGGGGAGCTTTCTTT
>15|TRBV7-2|TRBD2|NA|TRBJ2-7
CASSHPAGGLFEQYF
TGTGCCAGCAGTCACCCAGCGGGAGGGCTATTCGAGCAGTACTTC
>11|TRBV27|NA|NA|TRBJ2-7
CASSSGLEQYF
TGTGCCAGCAGTTCCGGGCTCGAGCAGTACTTC
>15|TRBV5-1|TRBD1|many|TRBJ2-7
CASSLGTGPWYEQYF
TGCGCCAGCAGCTTGGGGACAGGTCCCTGGTACGAGCAGTACTTC
>11|TRBV29-1|NA|few|TRBJ1-2
CSVGAGDGYTF
TGCAGCGTTGGCGCCGGAGATGGCTACACCTTC